The entry below describes one TCR beta chain. Its antigen is unidentified. The CDR3 consists of 16 residues. Germline assignment: CDR1 SGHKS and CDR2 YYEKEE (reference sequence). V lost 4 bases and J lost 3; bases outside the gene matches: 4. This entry belongs to a study of cytomegalovirus exposure and HLA in healthy donors. Study-wide findings and caveats: In a later analysis, DRB1 alleles had the most associated TCRs; HLA-C alleles the fewest.

PCR primers comprised 60 Vbeta and 13 Jbeta primers. The protocol was immunoSEQ multiplex PCR, while the TCRdb copy is restricted to in-frame clones and leaves out a portion. The sample includes approximately 150,000 clones, roughly 80% of them seen just once. The TCR was taken from a man aged 18 to 29 in good health and CMV-seropositive. This chain connects TRBV5-5 to TRBJ2-7, with 16 positions matching TRBD2. The sequenced material came from PBMCs. In DNA, the CDR3 is TGTGCCAGCAGCCCGGGACTAGCGGGAGGGCTCTACGAGCAGTACTTC. Encoded protein: CASSPGLAGGLYEQYF.